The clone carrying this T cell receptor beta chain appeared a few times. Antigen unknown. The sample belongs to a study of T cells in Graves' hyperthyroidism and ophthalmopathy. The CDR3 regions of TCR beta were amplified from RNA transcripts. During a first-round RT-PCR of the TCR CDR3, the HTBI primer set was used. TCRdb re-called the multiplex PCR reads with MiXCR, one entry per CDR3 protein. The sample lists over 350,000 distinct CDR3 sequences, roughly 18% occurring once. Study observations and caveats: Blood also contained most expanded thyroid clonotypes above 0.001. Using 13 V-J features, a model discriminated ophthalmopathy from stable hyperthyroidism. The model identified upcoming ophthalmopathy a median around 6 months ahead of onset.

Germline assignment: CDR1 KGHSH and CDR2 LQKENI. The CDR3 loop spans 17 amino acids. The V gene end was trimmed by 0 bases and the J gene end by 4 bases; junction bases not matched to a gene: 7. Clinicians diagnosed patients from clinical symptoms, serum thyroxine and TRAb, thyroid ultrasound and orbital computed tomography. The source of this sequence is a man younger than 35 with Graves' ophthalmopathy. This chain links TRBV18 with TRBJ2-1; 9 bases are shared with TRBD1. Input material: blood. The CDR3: CASSPPTGTGRYNEQFF. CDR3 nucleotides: TGTGCCAGCTCACCACCTACCGGGACAGGGCGATACAATGAGCAGTTCTTC.